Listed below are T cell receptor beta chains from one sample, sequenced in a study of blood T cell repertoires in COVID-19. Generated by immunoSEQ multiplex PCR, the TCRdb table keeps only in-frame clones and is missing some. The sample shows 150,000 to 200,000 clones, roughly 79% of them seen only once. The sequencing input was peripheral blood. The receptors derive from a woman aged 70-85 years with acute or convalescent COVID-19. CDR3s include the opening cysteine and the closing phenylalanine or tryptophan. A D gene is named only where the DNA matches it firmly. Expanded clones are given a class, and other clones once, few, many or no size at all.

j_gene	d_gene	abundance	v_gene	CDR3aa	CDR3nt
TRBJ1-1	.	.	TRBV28	CASMGWRLNTEAFF	TGTGCCAGCATGGGATGGAGGTTGAACACTGAAGCTTTCTTT
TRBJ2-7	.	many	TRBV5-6	CASSYGAGDEQYF	TGTGCCAGCAGCTACGGGGCAGGGGACGAGCAGTACTTC
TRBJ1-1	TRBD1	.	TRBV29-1	CSVVDREAFF	TGCAGCGTGGTGGACAGGGAAGCTTTCTTT
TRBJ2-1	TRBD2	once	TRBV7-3	CASSRQPPGLAGSYNEQFF	TGTGCCAGCAGCCGACAGCCCCCGGGACTAGCAGGCTCCTACAATGAGCAGTTCTTC
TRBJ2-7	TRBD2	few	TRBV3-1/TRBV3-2	CASSRGLDSSYEQYF	TGTGCCAGCAGCCGCGGACTAGACAGCTCCTACGAGCAGTACTTC
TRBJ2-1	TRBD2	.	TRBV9	CASTTGTSGSYNEQFF	TGTGCCAGCACTACTGGGACTAGCGGCTCCTACAATGAGCAGTTCTTC
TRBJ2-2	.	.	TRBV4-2	CASSQDLSTTLNTGELFF	TGTGCCAGCAGCCAAGACCTATCGACTACACTGAACACCGGGGAGCTGTTTTTT
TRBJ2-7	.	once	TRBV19	CASSGTLTNSYYEQYF	TGTGCCAGTAGTGGTACACTGACTAACTCCTACTACGAGCAGTACTTC
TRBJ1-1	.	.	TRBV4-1	CASSQETRNTEAFF	TGCGCCAGCAGCCAAGAAACAAGGAACACTGAAGCTTTCTTT
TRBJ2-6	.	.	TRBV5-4	CASSLSRASSGANVLTF	TGTGCCAGCAGCTTAAGCAGGGCTAGCTCTGGGGCCAACGTCCTGACTTTC
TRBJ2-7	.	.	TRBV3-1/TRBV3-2	CASSQGYLAIYERYF	TGTGCCAGCAGCCAAGGATATCTAGCGATCTACGAGCGGTACTTC
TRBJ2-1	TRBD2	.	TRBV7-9	CASSLDLGLASPPFF	TGTGCCAGCAGCTTAGATCTGGGACTAGCGAGTCCCCCGTTCTTC
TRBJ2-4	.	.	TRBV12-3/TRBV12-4	CASSSAQVQYF	TGTGCCAGCAGTTCCGCACAGGTCCAGTACTTC
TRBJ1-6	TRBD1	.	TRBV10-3	CAITRDRADSPLHF	TGTGCCATCACACGGGACAGGGCTGATTCACCCCTCCACTTT
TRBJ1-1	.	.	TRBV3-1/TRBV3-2	CASLGGSMNTEAFF	TGTGCCAGCTTGGGAGGTAGCATGAACACTGAAGCTTTCTTT
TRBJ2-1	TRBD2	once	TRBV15	CATSRELAGGIEQFF	TGTGCCACCAGCAGAGAACTAGCGGGAGGGATTGAGCAGTTCTTC
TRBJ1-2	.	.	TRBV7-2	CASSWGPREGGYTF	TGTGCCAGCAGCTGGGGACCTCGGGAGGGCGGCTACACCTTC